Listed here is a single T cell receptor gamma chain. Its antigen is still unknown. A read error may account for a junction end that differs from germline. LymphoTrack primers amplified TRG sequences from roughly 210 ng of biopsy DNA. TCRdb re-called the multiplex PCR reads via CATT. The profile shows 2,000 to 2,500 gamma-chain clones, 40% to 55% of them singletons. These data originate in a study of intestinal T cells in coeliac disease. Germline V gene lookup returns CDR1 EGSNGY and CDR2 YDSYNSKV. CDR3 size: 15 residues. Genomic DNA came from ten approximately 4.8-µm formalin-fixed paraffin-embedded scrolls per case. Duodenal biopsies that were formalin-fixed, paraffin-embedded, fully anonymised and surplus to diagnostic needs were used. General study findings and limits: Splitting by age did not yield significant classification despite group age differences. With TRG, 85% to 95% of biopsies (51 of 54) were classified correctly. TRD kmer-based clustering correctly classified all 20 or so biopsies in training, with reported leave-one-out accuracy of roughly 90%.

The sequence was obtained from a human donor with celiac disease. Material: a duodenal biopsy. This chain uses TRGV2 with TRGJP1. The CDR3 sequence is CAAWDGHTTGWFKIF. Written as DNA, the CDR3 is TGTGCCGCCTGGGACGGTCATACCACTGGTTGGTTCAAGATATTT.